Each of the 16 T cell receptor beta chains below was sequenced from the same sample in a study of cytomegalovirus exposure and HLA in healthy donors. PCR was performed using 60 Vbeta and 13 Jbeta primers. Repertoires were generated with immunoSEQ multiplex PCR, while TCRdb's copy carries only in-frame clones and drops some. The sample includes a few hundred thousand clones, 70% to 90% of them seen just once. What was sequenced was PBMCs. These TCRs come from a woman between 18 and 29 years old in good health and CMV-seronegative.

The chain joins TRBV9 to TRBJ2-5; 11 bases fit TRBD1. The tail of the sequence fits TRBJ2-7 better, so the J call may be wrong. This CDR3 is built from 14 residues. Germline V gives CDR1 SGDLS, CDR2 YYNGEE. CDR3 DNA: TGTGCCAGCAGCGTGGGACAGGGGGACTACGAGCAGTACTTC. Its translation is CASSVGQGDYEQYF.

The rearrangement joins TRBV30 to TRBJ1-1; possibly TRBD1 for D (5 bases). Germline V gene lookup returns CDR1 GTSNPN and CDR2 SVGIG (reference sequence). The CDR3 has 14 amino acids. V was trimmed by 0 bases and J by 0 bases, leaving 8 bases between them. The CDR3 is CAWSVRGVNTEAFF. The CDR3 DNA sequence: TGTGCCTGGAGTGTTCGGGGGGTGAACACTGAAGCTTTCTTT.

The chain couples TRBV28 to TRBJ1-1; 7 bases fit TRBD1. The V gene end was trimmed by 2 bases and the J gene end by 4 bases; junction bases not matched to a gene: 1. The germline V gene has CDR1 MDHEN and CDR2 SYDVKM. The CDR3 runs to 13 residues. The CDR3 is CASSLRTGTEAFF. The CDR3, as DNA: TGTGCCAGCAGTTTACGGACAGGCACTGAAGCTTTCTTT.

The chain combines TRBV2 with TRBJ1-1; unclear D gene. V was clipped by 7 bases and J by 4 bases, with 13 bases between them. The germline V gene has CDR1 SNHLY and CDR2 FYNNEI. CDR3 length: 13 residues. This chain's CDR3 is CASKITPSTEAFF. For the CDR3, the DNA is TGTGCCAGCAAAATCACGCCGAGCACTGAAGCTTTCTTT. The entire variable domain, with the rest obtained from reference TRBV2 and TRBJ1-1, is as follows: EPEVTQTPSHQVTQMGQEVILRCVPISNHLYFYWYRQILGQKVEFLVSFYNNEISEKSEIFDDQFSVERPDGSNFTLKIRSTKLEDSAMYFCASKITPSTEAFFGQGTRLTVV.

The rearrangement uses TRBV5-4 and TRBJ1-4, with a tentative D call TRBD1 (5 bases). The germline CDR1 and CDR2 sequences are SGHNT and YYREEE (reference sequence). V gave up 4 bases and J gave up 3 bases, with 16 bases separating them. CDR3 size: 16 residues. The CDR3 spells CASSLKGRGANEKLFF. The CDR3 DNA reads TGTGCCAGCAGCCTCAAGGGGAGGGGAGCTAATGAAAAACTGTTTTTT.

This clone has a single count. The chain carries TRBV19 and TRBJ1-4, with a weak D call TRBD1 (5 bases). Trimming removed 5 bases from V and 7 bases from J, with 8 bases in between. The CDR3 has 12 residues. Per germline, CDR1 LNHDA and CDR2 SQIVND (reference sequence). CDR3 sequence (DNA): TGTGCCAGTAGTCTCAGGGCTGAAAAACTGTTTTTT. Amino acid sequence: CASSLRAEKLFF.

Regarding this clone: Compared with germline, one end of the junction differs, possibly owing to a read error. The chain recombines TRBV6-1 with TRBJ1-2; 7 bases match TRBD1. Germline assignment: CDR1 MNHNS and CDR2 SASEGT. The length of the CDR3 is 10 residues. The CDR3 loop reads CASSEAGTAF. CDR3 in DNA: TGTGCCAGCAGTGAAGCGGGGACAGCCTTC.

The V call is TRBV5-5, the J call TRBJ1-5; D unclear. The length of the CDR3 is 14 residues. The V end was cut by 4 bases, the J end by 0 bases, with 8 bases between. Germline CDR1 is SGHKS and CDR2 is YYEKEE (reference sequence). The CDR3 DNA is TGTGCCAGCAGCGCCGGAGATAGCAATCAGCCCCAGCATTTT. This sequence encodes CASSAGDSNQPQHF. The whole variable domain, remainder taken from reference TRBV5-5 and TRBJ1-5, is DAGVTQSPTHLIKTRGQQVTLRCSPISGHKSVSWYQQVLGQGPQFIFQYYEKEERGRGNFPDRFSARQFPNYSSELNVNALLLGDSALYLCASSAGDSNQPQHFGDGTRLSIL.

The chain carries TRBV18 and TRBJ2-5; D may be TRBD2 (5 bases). Trimming pared 4 bases from V and 0 bases from J, leaving 15 bases between. CDR1 and CDR2 from the germline V gene are KGHSH and LQKENI. The CDR3 runs 16 residues. CDR3 DNA: TGTGCCAGCTCACTATCCCCGGGGAATTACCAAGAGACCCAGTACTTC. Protein product: CASSLSPGNYQETQYF.

The rearrangement uses TRBV1 and TRBJ2-5; no check of the table's D call, TRBD2, against the DNA was made. TRBV1 is deemed a pseudogene. The CDR3 loop spans 16 amino acids. CDR3 amino acids: CTSSPSGGIPQETQYF. The CDR3 nucleotides are TGCACCAGCAGCCCCAGCGGGGGGATACCCCAAGAGACCCAGTACTTC.

The sample holds one count of this clone. The CDR3, as DNA: TGTGCCAGCAGCCAGGCAGGGGTGCCCCGGGAGCTGTTTTTT. It is translated as CASSQAGVPRELFF. The V gene is TRBV7-3, the J gene TRBJ2-2, with a tentative D call TRBD1 (6 bases). Germline-derived CDR1 and CDR2 are SGHTA and FQGTGA. This CDR3 region has 14 residues. V lost 5 bases and J 9 bases, leaving 16 bases between the germline ends.

V is TRBV7-3 and J is TRBJ2-1; unclear D gene. V lost 3 bases, J lost 4 bases, and 7 bases lay in between. Germline V gives CDR1 SGHTA, CDR2 FQGTGA. The CDR3 is 13 residues long. This CDR3 reads CASSFSRYNEQFF. The CDR3 nucleotides are TGTGCCAGCAGCTTTTCTAGGTACAATGAGCAGTTCTTC.

The table lists this clone with a few counts. The chain is built from TRBV19 and TRBJ2-7; 9 bases align to TRBD1. CDR1 is LNHDA and CDR2 is SQIVND in the germline V gene (reference sequence). Germline trimming cut 4 bases from V and 2 bases from J; bases unmatched to any gene: 9. CDR3 length: 16 amino acids. CDR3 nucleotide sequence: TGTGCCAGTAGTAACCAACAGGGGGCGCGACCCTACGAGCAGTACTTC. Translation gives CASSNQQGARPYEQYF.

DNA for the CDR3: TGTGCCAGTATGTGGGGCCCAATGAACACTGAAGCTTTCTTT. This encodes CASMWGPMNTEAFF. This chain connects TRBV19 to TRBJ1-1, with a weak D call TRBD1 (5 bases). The V gene lost 7 bases and the J gene lost 0 bases, with 12 bases spanning the gap. The CDR3 spans 14 residues. CDR1 and CDR2 from the germline V gene are LNHDA and SQIVND (reference sequence).

The rearrangement links TRBV5-4 to TRBJ1-6, with D tentatively TRBD1 (5 bases). Germline V CDR1 and CDR2: SGHNT, YYREEE (reference sequence). V lost 0 bases and J 14 bases, leaving 12 bases between the germline ends. This CDR3 contains 13 residues. This CDR3 reads CASSLGDQGALHF. CDR3 in DNA: TGTGCCAGCAGCTTGGGTGATCAAGGGGCCCTCCACTTT. Using reference TRBV5-4 and TRBJ1-6 for the parts outside the CDR3, the full variable domain is ETGVTQSPTHLIKTRGQQVTLRCSSQSGHNTVSWYQQALGQGPQFIFQYYREEENGRGNFPPRFSGLQFPNYSSELNVNALELDDSALYLCASSLGDQGALHFGNGTRLTVT.

The chain uses TRBV19 and TRBJ1-1, with D maybe TRBD1 (5 bases). CDR1 and CDR2 (germline): LNHDA, SQIVND (reference sequence). The CDR3 runs 13 residues. Trimming removed 10 bases at V and 3 bases at J, with 15 bases between. The CDR3: CATRPQGDTEAFF. The DNA of the CDR3 is TGTGCCACCCGCCCCCAGGGTGACACTGAAGCTTTCTTT.